Below, 6 T cell receptor beta chains from the same sample are listed, as sequenced in a study of T-cell reconstitution after alpha-beta-depleted transplantation in children. Findings of the study overall: Newly produced T cells mostly accounted for T-cell counts and diversity one year post-transplant.

The TCRbeta library was prepared with unique molecular identifiers. Using its own MiXCR run on the PCR reads, TCRdb lists one record per CDR3 protein. The top ten clones hold about 9.1% of a sample with about 300,000 distinct CDR3 sequences, roughly 7.8% of them seen once. These receptors' targets are unknown. This material consisted of peripheral blood, taken 360 days after TCRalphabeta/CD19-depleted stem cell transplant. The source is a female patient aged 2 to 10 who had a stem cell transplant for Fanconi anemia, so the T cells may come from the graft donor.

The rearrangement links TRBV5-1 to TRBJ2-5; TRBD2 might be the D (6 bases). The CDR3 is made up of 15 amino acids. Trimming cost V 0 bases and J 5 bases, with 14 bases left between them. Germline V gene sequence: CDR1 SGHRS, CDR2 YFSETQ. The CDR3 DNA follows: TGCGCCAGCAGCTTGGTCGGGGCGGGAAGGGAGACCCAGTACTTC. Translation: CASSLVGAGRETQYF.

This clonotype was found many times. This chain uses TRBV7-2 with TRBJ2-7; 14 positions match TRBD2. This CDR3 contains 15 residues. CDR1 is SGHTA, CDR2 FQGNSA, per germline. Trimming removed 6 bases from V and 3 bases from J; junction bases left unmatched: 4. CDR3: CASRWGTSGSYEQYF. The CDR3 nucleotides are TGTGCCAGCAGGTGGGGGACTAGCGGGAGCTACGAGCAGTACTTC.

The chain joins TRBV6-5 to TRBJ1-6, with D perhaps matching TRBD1 (5 bases). Trimming stripped 0 bases from V and 7 bases from J, with 7 bases between. Per the germline V gene, CDR1 is MNHEY and CDR2 is SVGAGI. This CDR3 comprises 14 residues. The chain's CDR3 is CASSYSHRNSPLHF. As DNA, the CDR3 is TGTGCCAGCAGTTACTCACACAGGAATTCACCCCTCCACTTT.

This clonotype was counted many times. V gene TRBV28 combines with J gene TRBJ2-7, with 7 bases matching TRBD1. The length of the CDR3 is 13 residues. Germline V CDR1 and CDR2: MDHEN, SYDVKM. Trimming took 5 bases from V and 3 from J; bases not matched to a gene: 4. The CDR3: CASSLRDSYEQYV. Written as DNA, the CDR3 is TGTGCCAGCAGTCTACGGGACAGCTACGAGCAGTACGTC.

This clonotype has just a few counts. This sequence joins TRBV28 and TRBJ1-5; possibly TRBD1 for D (5 bases). Germline-derived CDR1 and CDR2 are MDHEN and SYDVKM. This CDR3 spans 16 amino acids. V shed 3 bases and J shed 6 bases, with 18 bases lying between them. The CDR3 DNA reads as TGTGCCAGCAGTTTGGGGGGGGGTCTAAATCCTCAGCCCCAGCATTTT. This translates into CASSLGGGLNPQPQHF.

This clonotype was observed at least ten times. The rearrangement joins TRBV7-2 to TRBJ2-1; 9 bases align to TRBD2. The length of the CDR3 is 16 residues. Germline loops: CDR1 SGHTA, CDR2 FQGNSA. The junction had 14 bases not matched to a gene; V was cut back by 5 bases and J by 9 bases. CDR3 DNA sequence: TGTGCCAGCAGCCCCCTAGCGGGGTATAGCTGGGGTGAGCAGTTCTTC. Its translation: CASSPLAGYSWGEQFF.